The next 5 T cell receptor beta chains were all read from a single sample in a study of blood T cell repertoires in COVID-19. This table comes from immunoSEQ multiplex PCR, and its TCRdb copy is limited to in-frame clones, with some not included. The sample consists of over 250,000 clones, around nine tenths of them appearing once. The sequencing input was peripheral blood. The receptors come from a woman aged 55-75 years with acute or convalescent COVID-19.

CDR3 in DNA: TGTGCCAGCAGCCTAGGACAGGGAGTGAACACTGAAGCTTTCTTT. The encoded protein is CASSLGQGVNTEAFF. The V gene is TRBV7-9, the J gene TRBJ1-1, with 8 bases identical to TRBD1. This CDR3 is built from 15 residues. The V gene's germline CDR1 is SEHNR and CDR2 FQNEAQ (reference sequence). After removal of 5 bases from V and 0 bases from J, the junction contained 5 bases not matched to a gene.

The V call is TRBV5-1, the J call TRBJ1-1; tentative D call: TRBD1 (5 bases). V gave up 2 bases and J gave up 1 base, with 6 bases separating them. This CDR3 comprises 13 residues. Germline V gene data show CDR1 as SGHRS and CDR2 as YFSETQ. CDR3 sequence: CASSFTGNTEAFF. The DNA for the CDR3 is TGCGCCAGCAGCTTCACAGGGAACACTGAAGCTTTCTTT.

This clone was found once. The chain links TRBV19 to TRBJ1-1; TRBD1 might be the D (5 bases). This CDR3 has 15 residues. Germline V lookup: CDR1 LNHDA, CDR2 SQIVND (reference sequence). Trimming removed 5 bases from V and 0 bases from J, with 13 bases in between. The CDR3: CASSALGTLNTEAFF. The CDR3 DNA sequence: TGTGCCAGTAGTGCCCTCGGGACTCTGAACACTGAAGCTTTCTTT.

In this sample, this clone turned up once. The chain combines TRBV4-3 with TRBJ2-2, with TRBD1 matching over 8 bases. Unmatched junction bases numbered 4, after V lost 7 bases and J lost 6 bases. The CDR3 runs 13 residues. Germline V lookup: CDR1 LGHNA, CDR2 YSLEER. The CDR3 sequence: CASTPQGAGELFF. The CDR3 DNA is TGCGCCAGCACACCACAGGGGGCCGGGGAGCTGTTTTTT.

The chain uses TRBV5-1 and TRBJ1-5, with 8 bases matching TRBD1. This CDR3 spans 14 amino acids. The junction had 4 bases not matched to a gene; V was cut back by 4 bases and J by 4 bases. Germline V lookup: CDR1 SGHRS, CDR2 YFSETQ. This CDR3 is CASSPDRDNQPQHF. CDR3 DNA sequence: TGCGCCAGCAGCCCGGACAGGGATAATCAGCCCCAGCATTTT.